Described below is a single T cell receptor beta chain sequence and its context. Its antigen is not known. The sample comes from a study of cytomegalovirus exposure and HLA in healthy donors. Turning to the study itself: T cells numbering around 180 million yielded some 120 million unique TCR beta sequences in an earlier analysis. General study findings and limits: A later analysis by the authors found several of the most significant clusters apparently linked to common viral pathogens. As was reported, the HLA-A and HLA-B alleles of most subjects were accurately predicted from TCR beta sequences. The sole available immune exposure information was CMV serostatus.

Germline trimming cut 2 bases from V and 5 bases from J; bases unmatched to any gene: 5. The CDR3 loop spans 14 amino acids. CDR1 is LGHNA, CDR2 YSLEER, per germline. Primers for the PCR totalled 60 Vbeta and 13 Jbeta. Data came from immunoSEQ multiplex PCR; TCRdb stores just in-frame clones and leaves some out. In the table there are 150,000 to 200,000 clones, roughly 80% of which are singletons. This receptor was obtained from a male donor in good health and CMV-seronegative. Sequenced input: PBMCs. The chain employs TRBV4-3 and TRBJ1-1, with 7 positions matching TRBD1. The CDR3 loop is CASSQRQGWTEAFF. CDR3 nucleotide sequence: TGCGCCAGCAGCCAACGACAGGGCTGGACTGAAGCTTTCTTT.